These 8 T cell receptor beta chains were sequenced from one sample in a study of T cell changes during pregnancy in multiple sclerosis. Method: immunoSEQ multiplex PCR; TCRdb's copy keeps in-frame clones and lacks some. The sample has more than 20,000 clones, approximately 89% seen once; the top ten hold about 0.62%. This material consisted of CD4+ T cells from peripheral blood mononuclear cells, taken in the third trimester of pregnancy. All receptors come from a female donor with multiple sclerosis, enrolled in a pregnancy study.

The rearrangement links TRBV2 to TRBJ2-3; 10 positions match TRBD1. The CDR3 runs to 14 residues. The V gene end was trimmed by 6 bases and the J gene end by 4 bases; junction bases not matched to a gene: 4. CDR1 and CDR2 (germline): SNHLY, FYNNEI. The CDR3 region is CASRRDRGPDTQYF. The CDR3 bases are TGTGCCAGCAGGAGGGACAGGGGCCCAGATACGCAGTATTTT.

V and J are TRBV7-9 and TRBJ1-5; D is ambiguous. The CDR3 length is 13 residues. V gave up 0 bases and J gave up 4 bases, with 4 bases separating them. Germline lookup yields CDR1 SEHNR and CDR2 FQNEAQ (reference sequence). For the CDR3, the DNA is TGTGCCAGCAGCTTAGCCCCTAATCAGCCCCAGCATTTT. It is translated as CASSLAPNQPQHF.

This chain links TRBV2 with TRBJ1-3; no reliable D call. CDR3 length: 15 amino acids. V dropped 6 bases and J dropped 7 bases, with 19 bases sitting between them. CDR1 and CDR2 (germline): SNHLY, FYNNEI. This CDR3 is CASRRTVWEGNTIYF. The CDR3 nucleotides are TGTGCCAGCAGGAGAACAGTTTGGGAGGGCAACACCATATATTTT.

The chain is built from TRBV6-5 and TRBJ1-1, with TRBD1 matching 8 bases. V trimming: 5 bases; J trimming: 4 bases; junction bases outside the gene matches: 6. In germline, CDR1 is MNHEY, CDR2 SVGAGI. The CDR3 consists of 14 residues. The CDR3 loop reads CASSVLDRGTEAFF. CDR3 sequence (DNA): TGTGCCAGCAGTGTACTCGACAGGGGCACTGAAGCTTTCTTT.

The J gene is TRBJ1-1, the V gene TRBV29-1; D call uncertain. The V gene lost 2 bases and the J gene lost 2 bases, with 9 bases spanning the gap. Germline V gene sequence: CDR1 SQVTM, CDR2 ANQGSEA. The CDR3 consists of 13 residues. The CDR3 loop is CSVEYTANTEAFF. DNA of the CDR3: TGCAGCGTTGAATATACAGCTAACACTGAAGCTTTCTTT.

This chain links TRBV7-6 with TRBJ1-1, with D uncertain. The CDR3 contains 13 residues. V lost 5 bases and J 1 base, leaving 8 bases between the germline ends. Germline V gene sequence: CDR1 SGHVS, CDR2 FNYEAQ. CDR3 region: CASSPLENTEAFF. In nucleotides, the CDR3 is TGTGCCAGCAGCCCCCTAGAGAACACTGAAGCTTTCTTT.

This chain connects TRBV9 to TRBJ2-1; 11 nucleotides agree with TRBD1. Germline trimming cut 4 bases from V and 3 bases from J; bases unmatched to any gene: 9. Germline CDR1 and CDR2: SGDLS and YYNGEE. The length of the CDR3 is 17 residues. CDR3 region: CASSHDVGTGGYNEQFF. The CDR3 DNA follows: TGTGCCAGCAGCCATGATGTGGGGACAGGGGGCTACAATGAGCAGTTCTTC.

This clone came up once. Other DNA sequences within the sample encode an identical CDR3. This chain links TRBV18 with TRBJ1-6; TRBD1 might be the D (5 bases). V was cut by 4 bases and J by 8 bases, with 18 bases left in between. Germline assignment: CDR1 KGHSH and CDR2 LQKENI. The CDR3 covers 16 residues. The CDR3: CASSQTPVRADSPLHF. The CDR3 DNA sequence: TGTGCCAGCTCACAGACTCCGGTCAGGGCTGATTCACCCCTCCACTTT.